The 6 T cell receptor beta chains below come from one sample, sequenced in a study of blood T cell repertoires in COVID-19. Libraries were prepared by immunoSEQ multiplex PCR; TCRdb keeps only in-frame clonotypes and omits some of them. The sample lists tens of thousands of clones, 77% occurring once. The sample consisted of peripheral blood. These receptors were taken from a man between 65 and 79 years old with active or convalescent COVID-19.

The chain is built from TRBV19 and TRBJ1-1; D is possibly TRBD1 (6 bases). CDR1 is LNHDA, CDR2 SQIVND, per germline (reference sequence). This CDR3 is 15 amino acids long. The V end was cut by 5 bases, the J end by 4 bases, with 17 bases between. Here the CDR3 DNA reads TGTGCCAGTAGTCGTACCCTCACAGGGTTCACTGAAGCTTTCTTT. This translates into CASSRTLTGFTEAFF.

This chain joins TRBV27 and TRBJ2-3; D gene unclear. Germline CDR1 and CDR2: MNHEY and SMNVEV (reference sequence). The CDR3 covers 15 residues. Trimming stripped 6 bases from V and 1 base from J, with 14 bases between. The CDR3 nucleotides are TGTGCCAGCAGCTTAGGGCCTCTTGGCACAGATACGCAGTATTTT. Protein: CASSLGPLGTDTQYF.

The V and J genes are TRBV14 and TRBJ2-5, with 11 bases fitting TRBD1. This CDR3 spans 17 amino acids. The V gene's germline CDR1 is SGHDN and CDR2 FVKESK. The ends lost 0 bases at V and 5 bases at J; junction bases unmatched: 8. The CDR3 DNA follows: TGTGCCAGCAGCCAAGATTTCAGGACAGGGGGCTATGAGACCCAGTACTTC. Protein sequence: CASSQDFRTGGYETQYF. The full variable domain, its missing parts supplied by reference TRBV14 and TRBJ2-5, is EAGVTQFPSHSVIEKGQTVTLRCDPISGHDNLYWYRRVMGKEIKFLLHFVKESKQDESGMPNNRFLAERTGGTYSTLKVQPAELEDSGVYFCASSQDFRTGGYETQYFGPGTRLLVL.

The gene calls are TRBV9 and TRBJ2-2, with D maybe TRBD1 (6 bases). CDR3 length: 15 amino acids. The V and J ends lost 1 base and 0 bases respectively, with 7 bases between them. Germline CDR1 SGDLS, CDR2 YYNGEE. Written as DNA, the CDR3 is TGTGCCAGCAGCGTACAGGGGACGAACACCGGGGAGCTGTTTTTT. This translates into CASSVQGTNTGELFF.

This clone was counted a few times. The chain recombines TRBV2 with TRBJ2-1; TRBD2 matches at 10 bases. The CDR3 contains 13 residues. The J segment lost 6 bases and the V segment lost 6 bases, leaving 2 bases of the junction unmatched. In germline, CDR1 is SNHLY, CDR2 FYNNEI. CDR3 DNA: TGTGCCAGCAGGGCTAGCGGGAGCAATGAGCAGTTCTTC. It specifies CASRASGSNEQFF.

This clone came up once. The chain recombines TRBV30 with TRBJ1-6; D may be TRBD1 (5 bases). CDR3 length: 13 residues. The V and J ends lost 5 bases and 6 bases respectively, with 11 bases between them. The germline V gene has CDR1 GTSNPN and CDR2 SVGIG (reference sequence). CDR3 bases: TGTGCCTGGGTGGGGCAGTTTAATTCACCCCTCCACTTT. It translates to CAWVGQFNSPLHF.